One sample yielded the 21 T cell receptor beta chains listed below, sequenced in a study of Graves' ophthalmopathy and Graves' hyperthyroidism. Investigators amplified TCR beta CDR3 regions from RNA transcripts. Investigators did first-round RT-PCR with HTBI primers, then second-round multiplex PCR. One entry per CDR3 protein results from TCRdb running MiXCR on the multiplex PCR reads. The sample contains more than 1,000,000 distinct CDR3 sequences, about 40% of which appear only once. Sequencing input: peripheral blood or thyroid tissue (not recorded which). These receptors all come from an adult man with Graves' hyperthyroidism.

CDR3 region: CASSEGGSLPGTLYGYTF. CDR3 DNA sequence: TGTGCCAGCAGTGAAGGAGGCTCGCTCCCAGGGACGCTCTATGGCTACACCTTC. V usage is TRBV25-1 and J usage is TRBJ1-2, with D possibly TRBD1 on 5 matching bases. CDR1 and CDR2 from the germline V gene are MGHDK and SYGVNS. With 2 bases removed from V and 4 bases from J, the gap between germline ends came to 23 bases. This CDR3 is 18 amino acids long.

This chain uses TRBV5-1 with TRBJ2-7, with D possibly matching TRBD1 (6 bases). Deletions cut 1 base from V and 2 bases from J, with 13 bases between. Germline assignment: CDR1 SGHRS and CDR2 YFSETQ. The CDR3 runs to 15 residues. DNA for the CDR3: TGCGCCAGCAGCTTGATCCGGGACATCACCTACGAGCAGTACTTC. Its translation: CASSLIRDITYEQYF.

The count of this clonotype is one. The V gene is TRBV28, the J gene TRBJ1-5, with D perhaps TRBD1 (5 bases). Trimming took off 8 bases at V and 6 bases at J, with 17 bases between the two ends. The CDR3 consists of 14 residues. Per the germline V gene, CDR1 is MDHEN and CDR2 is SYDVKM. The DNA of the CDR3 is TGTGCCAGCGTGGAGGTGGGACTCGGTCAGCCCCAGCATTTT. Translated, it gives CASVEVGLGQPQHF.

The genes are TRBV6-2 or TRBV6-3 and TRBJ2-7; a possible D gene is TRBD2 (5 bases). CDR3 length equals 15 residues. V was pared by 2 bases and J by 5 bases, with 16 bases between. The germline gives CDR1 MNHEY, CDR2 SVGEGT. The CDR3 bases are TGTGCCAGCAGTTACCTAATCGGGATTTCCAACGAGCAGTACTTC. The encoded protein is CASSYLIGISNEQYF.

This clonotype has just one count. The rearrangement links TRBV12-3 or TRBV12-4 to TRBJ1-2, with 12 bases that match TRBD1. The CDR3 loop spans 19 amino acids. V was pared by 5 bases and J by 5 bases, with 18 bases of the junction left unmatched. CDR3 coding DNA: TGTGCCAGCAGTAGGGCCGGAAGGGTGGGACAGGGGGCCGAGTATGGCTACACCTTC. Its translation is CASSRAGRVGQGAEYGYTF.

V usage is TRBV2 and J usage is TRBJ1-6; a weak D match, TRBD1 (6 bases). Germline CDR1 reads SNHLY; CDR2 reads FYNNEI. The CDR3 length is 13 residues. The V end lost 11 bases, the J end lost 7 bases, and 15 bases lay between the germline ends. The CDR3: CAGRQAGNSPLHF. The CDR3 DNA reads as TGTGCCGGACGACAGGCGGGCAATTCACCCCTCCACTTT.

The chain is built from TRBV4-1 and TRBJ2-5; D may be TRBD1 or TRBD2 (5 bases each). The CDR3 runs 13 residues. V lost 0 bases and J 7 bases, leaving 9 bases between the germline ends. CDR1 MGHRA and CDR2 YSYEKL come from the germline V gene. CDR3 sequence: CASSQDGTRTQYF. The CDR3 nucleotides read TGCGCCAGCAGCCAAGATGGGACCAGGACCCAGTACTTC.

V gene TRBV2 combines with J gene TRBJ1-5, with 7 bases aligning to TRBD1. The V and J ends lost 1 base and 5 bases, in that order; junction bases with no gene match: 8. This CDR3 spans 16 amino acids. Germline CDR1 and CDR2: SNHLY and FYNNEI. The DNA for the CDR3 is TGTGCCAGCAGTGAAGGCAGGGGGGCTACGGATCAGCCCCAGCATTTT. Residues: CASSEGRGATDQPQHF.

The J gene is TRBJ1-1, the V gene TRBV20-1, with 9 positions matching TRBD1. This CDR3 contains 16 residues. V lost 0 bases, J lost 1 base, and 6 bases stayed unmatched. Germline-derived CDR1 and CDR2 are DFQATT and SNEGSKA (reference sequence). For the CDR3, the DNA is TGCAGTGCTAGAGATTTGGGACAGGGCCAGAACACTGAAGCTTTCTTT. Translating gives CSARDLGQGQNTEAFF.

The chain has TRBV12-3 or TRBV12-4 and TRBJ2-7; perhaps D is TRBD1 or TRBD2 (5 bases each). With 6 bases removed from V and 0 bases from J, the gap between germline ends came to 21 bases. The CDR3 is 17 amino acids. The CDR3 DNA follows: TGTGCCAGCAGACCGAGGGCCGCGACAGTCGTCTCCTACGAGCAGTACTTC. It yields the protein CASRPRAATVVSYEQYF.

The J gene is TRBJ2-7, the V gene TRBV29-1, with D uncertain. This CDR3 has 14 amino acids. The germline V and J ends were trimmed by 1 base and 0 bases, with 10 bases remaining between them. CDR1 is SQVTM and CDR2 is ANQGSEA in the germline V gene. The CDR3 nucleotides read TGCAGCGTTGAAGGGGGTTGGGGCTCCTACGAGCAGTACTTC. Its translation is CSVEGGWGSYEQYF.

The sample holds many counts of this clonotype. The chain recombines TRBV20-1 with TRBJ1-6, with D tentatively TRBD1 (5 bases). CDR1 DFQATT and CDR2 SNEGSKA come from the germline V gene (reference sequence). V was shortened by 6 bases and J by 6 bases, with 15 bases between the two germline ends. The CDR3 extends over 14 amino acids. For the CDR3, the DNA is TGCAGTGCCACCTGGGGCCTTGGTAATTCACCCCTCCACTTT. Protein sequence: CSATWGLGNSPLHF.

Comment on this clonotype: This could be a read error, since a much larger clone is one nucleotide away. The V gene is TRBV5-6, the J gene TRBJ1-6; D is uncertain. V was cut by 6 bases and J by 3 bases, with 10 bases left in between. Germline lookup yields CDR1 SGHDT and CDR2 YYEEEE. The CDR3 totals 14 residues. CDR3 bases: TGTGCCAGCACCACGATCGTCTATAATTCACCCCTCCACTTT. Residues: CASTTIVYNSPLHF.

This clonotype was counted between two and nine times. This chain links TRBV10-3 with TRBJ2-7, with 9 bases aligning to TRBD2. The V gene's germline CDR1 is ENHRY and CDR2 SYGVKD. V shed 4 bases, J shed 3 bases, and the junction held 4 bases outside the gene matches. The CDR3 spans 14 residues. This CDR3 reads CAISAGREGYEQYF. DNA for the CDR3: TGTGCCATCAGTGCTGGGCGGGAGGGCTACGAGCAGTACTTC.

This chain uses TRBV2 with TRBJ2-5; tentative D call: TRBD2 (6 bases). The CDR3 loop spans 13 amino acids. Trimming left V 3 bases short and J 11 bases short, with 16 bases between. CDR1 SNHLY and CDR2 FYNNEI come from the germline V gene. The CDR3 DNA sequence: TGTGCCAGCAGTGAGGAGGGAGGATGGGCTCAGTACTTC. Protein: CASSEEGGWAQYF.

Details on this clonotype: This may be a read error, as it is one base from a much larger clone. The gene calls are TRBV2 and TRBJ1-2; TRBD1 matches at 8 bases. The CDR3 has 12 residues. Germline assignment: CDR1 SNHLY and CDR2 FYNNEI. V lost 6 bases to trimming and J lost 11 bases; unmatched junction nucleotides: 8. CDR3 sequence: CASRPGDRWYTF. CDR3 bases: TGTGCCAGCAGGCCAGGGGACAGGTGGTACACCTTC.

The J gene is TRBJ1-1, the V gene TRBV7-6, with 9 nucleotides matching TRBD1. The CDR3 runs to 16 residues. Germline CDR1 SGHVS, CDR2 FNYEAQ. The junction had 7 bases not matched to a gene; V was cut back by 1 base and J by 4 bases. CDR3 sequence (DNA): TGTGCCAGCAGCTTAGGAGGGACAGGGTGGACCACTGAAGCTTTCTTT. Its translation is CASSLGGTGWTTEAFF.

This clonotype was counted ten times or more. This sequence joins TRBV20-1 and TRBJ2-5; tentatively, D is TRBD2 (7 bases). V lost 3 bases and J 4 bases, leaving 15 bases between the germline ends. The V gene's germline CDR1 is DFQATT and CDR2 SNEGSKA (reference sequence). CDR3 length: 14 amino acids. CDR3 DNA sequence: TGCAGTGCTAGCGTCTCGGGGGGCGCAGAGACCCAGTACTTC. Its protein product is CSASVSGGAETQYF.

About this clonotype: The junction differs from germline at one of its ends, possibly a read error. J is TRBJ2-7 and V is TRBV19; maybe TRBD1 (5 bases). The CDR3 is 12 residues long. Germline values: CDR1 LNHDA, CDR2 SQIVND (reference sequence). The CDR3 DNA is TGTGCCAGTAGTAACCCTGACAGAGAGTTGGACTTC. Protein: CASSNPDRELDF. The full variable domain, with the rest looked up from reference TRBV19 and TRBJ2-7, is DGGITQSPKYLFRKEGQNVTLSCEQNLNHDAMYWYRQDPGQGLRLIYYSQIVNDFQKGDIAEGYSVSREKKESFPLTVTSAQKNPTAFYLCASSNPDRELDFGPGTRLTVT.

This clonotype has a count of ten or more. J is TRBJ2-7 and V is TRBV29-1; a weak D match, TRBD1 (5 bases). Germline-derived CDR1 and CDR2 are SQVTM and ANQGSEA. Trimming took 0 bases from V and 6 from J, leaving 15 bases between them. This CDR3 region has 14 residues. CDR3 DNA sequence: TGCAGCGTTGAAGACCCCAGGGCCTTCGGCGAGCAGTACTTC. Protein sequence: CSVEDPRAFGEQYF.

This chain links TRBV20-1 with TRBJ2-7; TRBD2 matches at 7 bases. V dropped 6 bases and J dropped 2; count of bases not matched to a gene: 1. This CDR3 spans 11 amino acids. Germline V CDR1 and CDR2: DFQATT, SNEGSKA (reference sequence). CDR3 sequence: CSAAGAYEQYF. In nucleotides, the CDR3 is TGCAGTGCCGCGGGAGCCTACGAGCAGTACTTC.